The clone carrying this T cell receptor (beta chain) was counted many times. This sample is part of a study of blood T cells in healthy people across ages. Trimming removed 6 bases from V and 1 base from J, with 12 bases in between. The CDR3 extends over 14 amino acids. A second PCR of roughly 7 to 11 cycles used a sample-barcoded 5' primer and a J-beta primer mix. TCRdb recomputed calls from the 5' RACE reads with MiXCR, one row per CDR3 protein. The sample includes about 1.5 million distinct CDR3 sequences, 42% of them seen just once. Sequenced material: blood. The source of this sequence is a woman between 18 and 29 years old in good health. The gene calls are TRBV12-3 or TRBV12-4 and TRBJ1-1, with a weak D call TRBD1 (5 bases). Here the CDR3 DNA reads TGTGCCAGCAGCTTAAGAGGGACGAACACTGAAGCTTTCTTT. Translated: CASSLRGTNTEAFF.